This TCR beta chain comes out of a study of blood T cell repertoires in COVID-19. The CDR3 is 15 amino acids. The germline V gene encodes CDR1 LNHDA and CDR2 SQIVND (reference sequence). Trimming stripped 5 bases from V and 3 bases from J, with 16 bases between. Measured with immunoSEQ multiplex PCR; TCRdb has only the in-frame clones, and not every one. This sample yields around 250,000 clones, of which around 93% are seen a single time; roughly 1.2% belongs to the top ten. This sequence originates from a human donor in a cohort exposed to, infected with or recovered from COVID-19 (not recorded which). The donor label of this sample is uncertain. Sequencing input: PBMCs or T cells enriched from blood (not recorded which). V usage is TRBV19 and J usage is TRBJ1-2; D uncertain. The CDR3 reads CASSPSFGFDYGYTF. The DNA for the CDR3 is TGTGCCAGTAGTCCCTCATTCGGGTTTGACTATGGCTACACCTTC.